This T cell receptor (beta chain) is drawn from a study of T cell responses to AZD1222 COVID-19 vaccine. As for this clone: The antigen remains unidentified.

The germline gives CDR1 MNHNY, CDR2 SVGAGI (reference sequence). The CDR3 has 15 amino acids. The V end lost 2 bases, the J end lost 5 bases, and 13 bases lay between the germline ends. Whole-study findings and limits: Distributed over spike, vaccine-associated CD4 TCRs predominated at 160-218 and 743-854. Reportedly, close to half of spike-specific TCRs are directed against unmutated variant regions. The number of AZD1222 recipients seropositive at baseline was only 5 to 7. Donors were mostly white British, more females; clonal diversity possibly underestimated.

Measured with immunoSEQ multiplex PCR; TCRdb has only the in-frame clones, and not every one. The profile covers some 110,000 clones, with more than 85% appearing a single time and 7.5% taken by the ten largest. The sequence derives from an adult in good health. The V call is TRBV6-6, the J call TRBJ1-5, with D possibly TRBD1 on 6 matching bases. Sequences were derived from peripheral blood, sampled on day 0 of AZD1222 vaccination. The CDR3 here is CASSYTEGGDQPQHF. DNA for the CDR3: TGTGCCAGCAGTTACACGGAGGGGGGCGATCAGCCCCAGCATTTT.